This T cell receptor beta chain was documented in a study of blood T cells in healthy people across ages. Then a second PCR, running roughly 7 to 11 cycles, was carried out with a sample-barcoded 5' primer and a J-beta primer mix. MiXCR, applied by TCRdb to the 5' RACE reads, yields one record per CDR3 protein. The sample has about 640,000 distinct CDR3 sequences, roughly 58% seen once. Study-level findings and limits: Fewer expanded clones and more diversity marked long-lived versus aged donors.

Comments on this clonotype: Its antigen is not identified.

The CDR3 sequence is 13 residues long. The germline gives CDR1 SSHAT, CDR2 FNYEAQ (reference sequence). Trimming shortened V by 0 bases and J by 10 bases, and 13 bases separated the two germline ends. V gene TRBV7-7 combines with J gene TRBJ2-7, with a weak D call TRBD1 (6 bases). The sequenced material came from blood. The receptor comes from a man aged 60 to 75 in good health. The CDR3 sequence: CASSLAQGSPQYF. The CDR3 DNA follows: TGTGCCAGCAGCTTAGCACAGGGATCGCCCCAGTACTTC.